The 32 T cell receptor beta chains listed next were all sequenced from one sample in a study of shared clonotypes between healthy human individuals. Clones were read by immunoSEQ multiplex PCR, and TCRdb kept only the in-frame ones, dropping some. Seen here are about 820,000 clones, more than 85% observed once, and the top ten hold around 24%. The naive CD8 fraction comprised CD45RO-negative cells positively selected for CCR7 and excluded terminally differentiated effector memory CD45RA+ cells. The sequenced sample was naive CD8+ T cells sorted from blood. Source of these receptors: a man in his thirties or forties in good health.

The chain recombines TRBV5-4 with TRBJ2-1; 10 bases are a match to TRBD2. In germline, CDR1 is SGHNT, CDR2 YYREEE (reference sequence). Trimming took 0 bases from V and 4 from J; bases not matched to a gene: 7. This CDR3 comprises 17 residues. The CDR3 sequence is CASSLANGLADYNEQFF. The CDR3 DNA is TGTGCCAGCAGCTTGGCCAACGGACTAGCGGATTACAATGAGCAGTTCTTC.

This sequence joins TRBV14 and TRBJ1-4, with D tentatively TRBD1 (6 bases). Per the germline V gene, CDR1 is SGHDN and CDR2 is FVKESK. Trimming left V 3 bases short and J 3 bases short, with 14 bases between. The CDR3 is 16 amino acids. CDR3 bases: TGTGCCAGCAGCCATGGGGGGCGCGGAGCTAATGAAAAACTGTTTTTT. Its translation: CASSHGGRGANEKLFF.

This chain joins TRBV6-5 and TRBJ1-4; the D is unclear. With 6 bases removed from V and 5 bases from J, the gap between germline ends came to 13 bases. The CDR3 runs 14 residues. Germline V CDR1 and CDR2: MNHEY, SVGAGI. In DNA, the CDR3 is TGTGCCAGCAGAAGTCCGGGCCAAAATGAAAAACTGTTTTTT. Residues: CASRSPGQNEKLFF.

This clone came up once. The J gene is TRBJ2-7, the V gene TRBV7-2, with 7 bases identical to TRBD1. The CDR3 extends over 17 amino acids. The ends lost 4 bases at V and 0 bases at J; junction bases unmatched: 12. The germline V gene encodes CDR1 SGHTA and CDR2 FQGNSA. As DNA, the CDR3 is TGTGCCAGCAGCTCTAAATGGGACAGCCCAGCCTCCTACGAGCAGTACTTC. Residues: CASSSKWDSPASYEQYF.

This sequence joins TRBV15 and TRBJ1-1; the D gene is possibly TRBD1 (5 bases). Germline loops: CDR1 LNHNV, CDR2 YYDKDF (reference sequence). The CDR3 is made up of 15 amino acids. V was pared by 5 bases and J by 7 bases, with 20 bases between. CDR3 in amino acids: CATSRGFRAPGEAFF. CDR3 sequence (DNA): TGTGCCACCAGCCGGGGGTTTCGGGCGCCGGGTGAAGCTTTCTTT.

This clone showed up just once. The CDR3 loop reads CASTRPGHKKDNFEQYF. CDR3 nucleotides: TGTGCCAGCACCCGCCCGGGACACAAAAAGGATAACTTCGAGCAGTACTTC. The chain carries TRBV27 and TRBJ2-7; the D gene is possibly TRBD1 (6 bases). The germline gives CDR1 MNHEY, CDR2 SMNVEV (reference sequence). CDR3 length: 17 residues. V was clipped by 7 bases and J by 6 bases, with 28 bases between them.

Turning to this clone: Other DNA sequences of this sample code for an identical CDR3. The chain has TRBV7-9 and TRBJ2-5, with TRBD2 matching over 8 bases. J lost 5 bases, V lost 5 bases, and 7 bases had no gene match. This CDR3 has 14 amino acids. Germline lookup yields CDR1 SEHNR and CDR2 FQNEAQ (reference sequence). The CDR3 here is CASSRSGSRETQYF. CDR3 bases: TGTGCCAGCAGCAGAAGCGGGAGTAGGGAGACCCAGTACTTC.

CDR3 sequence: CASSLEGGLAEETQYF. The CDR3 DNA follows: TGTGCCAGCAGCTTGGAGGGGGGCCTGGCTGAAGAGACCCAGTACTTC. The chain employs TRBV7-9 and TRBJ2-5; either TRBD1 or TRBD2 may supply D (6 bases each). CDR1 is SEHNR and CDR2 is FQNEAQ in the germline V gene (reference sequence). V was cut by 3 bases and J by 3 bases, with 17 bases left in between. The CDR3 sequence is 16 residues long. The full variable domain, in which reference TRBV7-9 and TRBJ2-5 provide the parts outside the CDR3, is DTGVSQNPRHKITKRGQNVTFRCDPISEHNRLYWYRQTLGQGPEFLTYFQNEAQLEKSRLLSDRFSAERPKGSFSTLEIQRTEQGDSAMYLCASSLEGGLAEETQYFGPGTRLLVL.

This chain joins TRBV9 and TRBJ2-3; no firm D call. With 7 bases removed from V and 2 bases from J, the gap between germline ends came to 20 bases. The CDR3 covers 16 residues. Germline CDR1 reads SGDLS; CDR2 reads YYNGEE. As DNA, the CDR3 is TGTGCCAGCGGAAGGGTCGGTGAAGACCACACAGATACGCAGTATTTT. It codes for CASGRVGEDHTDTQYF.

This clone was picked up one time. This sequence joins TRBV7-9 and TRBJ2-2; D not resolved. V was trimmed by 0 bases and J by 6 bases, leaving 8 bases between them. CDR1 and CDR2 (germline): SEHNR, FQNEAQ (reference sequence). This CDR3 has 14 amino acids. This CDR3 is CASSLALGSGELFF. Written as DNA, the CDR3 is TGTGCCAGCAGCTTAGCATTGGGCTCCGGGGAGCTGTTTTTT.

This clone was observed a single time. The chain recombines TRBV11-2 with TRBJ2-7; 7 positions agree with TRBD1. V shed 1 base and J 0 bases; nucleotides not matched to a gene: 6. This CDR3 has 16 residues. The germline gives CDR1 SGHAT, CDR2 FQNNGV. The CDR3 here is CASSLGNRGSSYEQYF. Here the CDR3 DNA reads TGTGCCAGCAGCTTAGGCAACAGGGGCAGCTCCTACGAGCAGTACTTC.

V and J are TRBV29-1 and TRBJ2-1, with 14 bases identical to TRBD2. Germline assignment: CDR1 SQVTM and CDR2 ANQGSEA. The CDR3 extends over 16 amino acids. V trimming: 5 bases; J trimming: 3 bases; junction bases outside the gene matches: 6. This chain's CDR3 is CSVPGLAGAIYNEQFF. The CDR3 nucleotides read TGCAGCGTTCCGGGACTAGCGGGAGCAATCTACAATGAGCAGTTCTTC.

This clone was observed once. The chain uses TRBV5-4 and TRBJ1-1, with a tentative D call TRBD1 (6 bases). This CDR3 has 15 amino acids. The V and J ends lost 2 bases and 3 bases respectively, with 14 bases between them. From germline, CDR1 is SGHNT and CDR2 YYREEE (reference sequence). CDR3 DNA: TGTGCCAGCAGCTTTTTTGGGGGGGCAGACACTGAAGCTTTCTTT. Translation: CASSFFGGADTEAFF.

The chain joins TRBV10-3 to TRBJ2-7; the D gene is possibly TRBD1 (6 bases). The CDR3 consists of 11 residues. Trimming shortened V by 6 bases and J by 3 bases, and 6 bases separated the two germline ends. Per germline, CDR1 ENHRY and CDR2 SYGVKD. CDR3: CAIRDSYEQYF. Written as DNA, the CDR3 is TGTGCCATCAGGGACAGCTACGAGCAGTACTTC.

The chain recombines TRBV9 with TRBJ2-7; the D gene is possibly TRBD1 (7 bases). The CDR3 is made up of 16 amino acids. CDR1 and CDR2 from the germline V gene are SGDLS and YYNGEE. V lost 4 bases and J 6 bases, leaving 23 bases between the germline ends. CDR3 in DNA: TGTGCCAGCAGCCCATCAGGGGGGTACCTGGGTTCCGAGCAGTACTTC. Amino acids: CASSPSGGYLGSEQYF. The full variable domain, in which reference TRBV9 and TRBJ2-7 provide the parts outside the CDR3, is DSGVTQTPKHLITATGQRVTLRCSPRSGDLSVYWYQQSLDQGLQFLIQYYNGEERAKGNILERFSAQQFPDLHSELNLSSLELGDSALYFCASSPSGGYLGSEQYFGPGTRLTVT.

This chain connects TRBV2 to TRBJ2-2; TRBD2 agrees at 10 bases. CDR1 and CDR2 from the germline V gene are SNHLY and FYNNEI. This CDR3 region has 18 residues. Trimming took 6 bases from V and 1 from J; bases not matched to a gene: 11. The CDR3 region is CASSGGGLASRNTGELFF. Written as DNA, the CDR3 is TGTGCCAGCAGCGGAGGGGGACTAGCGAGCAGGAACACCGGGGAGCTGTTTTTT.

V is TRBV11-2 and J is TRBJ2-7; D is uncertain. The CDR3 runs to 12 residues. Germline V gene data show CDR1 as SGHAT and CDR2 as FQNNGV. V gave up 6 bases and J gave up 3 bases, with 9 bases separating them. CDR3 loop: CASRTSFYEQYF. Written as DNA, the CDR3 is TGTGCCAGCAGAACAAGTTTCTACGAGCAGTACTTC.

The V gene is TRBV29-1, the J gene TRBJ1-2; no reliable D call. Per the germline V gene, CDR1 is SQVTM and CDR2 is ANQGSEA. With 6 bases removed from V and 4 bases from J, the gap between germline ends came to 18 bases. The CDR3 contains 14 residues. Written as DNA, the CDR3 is TGCAGCGTGCAACTGGTCGACGAAGGCTATGGCTACACCTTC. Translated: CSVQLVDEGYGYTF.

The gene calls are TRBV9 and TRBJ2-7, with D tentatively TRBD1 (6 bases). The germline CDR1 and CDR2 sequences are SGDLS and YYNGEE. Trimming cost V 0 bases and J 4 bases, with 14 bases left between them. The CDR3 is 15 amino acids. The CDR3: CASSVEGVGAYEQYF. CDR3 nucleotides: TGTGCCAGCAGCGTAGAGGGGGTAGGGGCTTACGAGCAGTACTTC. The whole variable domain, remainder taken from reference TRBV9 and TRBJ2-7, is DSGVTQTPKHLITATGQRVTLRCSPRSGDLSVYWYQQSLDQGLQFLIQYYNGEERAKGNILERFSAQQFPDLHSELNLSSLELGDSALYFCASSVEGVGAYEQYFGPGTRLTVT.

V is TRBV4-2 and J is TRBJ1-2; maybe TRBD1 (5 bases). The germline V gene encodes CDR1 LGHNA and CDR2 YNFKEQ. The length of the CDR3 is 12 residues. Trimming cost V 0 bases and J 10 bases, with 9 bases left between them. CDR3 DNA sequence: TGTGCCAGCAGCCAAGAGGGACCCGACTACACCTTC. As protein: CASSQEGPDYTF.

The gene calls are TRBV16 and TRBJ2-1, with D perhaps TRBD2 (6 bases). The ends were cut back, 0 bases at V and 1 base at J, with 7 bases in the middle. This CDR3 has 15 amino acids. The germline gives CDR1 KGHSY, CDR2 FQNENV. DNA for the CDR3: TGTGCCAGCAGCCAATCGACTAGTTCCTACAATGAGCAGTTCTTC. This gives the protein CASSQSTSSYNEQFF.

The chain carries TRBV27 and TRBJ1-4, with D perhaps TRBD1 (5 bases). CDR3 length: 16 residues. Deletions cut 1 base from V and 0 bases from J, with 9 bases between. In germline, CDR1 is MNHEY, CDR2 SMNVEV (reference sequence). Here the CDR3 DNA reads TGTGCCAGCAGTTTATTCCAGGGTTCAACTAATGAAAAACTGTTTTTT. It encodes CASSLFQGSTNEKLFF.

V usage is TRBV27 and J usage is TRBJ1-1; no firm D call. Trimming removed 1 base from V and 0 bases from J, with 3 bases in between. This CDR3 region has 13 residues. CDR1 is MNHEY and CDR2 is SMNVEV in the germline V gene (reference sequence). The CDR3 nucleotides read TGTGCCAGCAGTTTATTCATGAACACTGAAGCTTTCTTT. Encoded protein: CASSLFMNTEAFF.

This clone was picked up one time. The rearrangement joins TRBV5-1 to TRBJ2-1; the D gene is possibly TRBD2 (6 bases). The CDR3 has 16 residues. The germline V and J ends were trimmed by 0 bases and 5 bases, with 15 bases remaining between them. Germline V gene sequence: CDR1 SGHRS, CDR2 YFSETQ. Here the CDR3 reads CASSLGLGLHDNEQFF. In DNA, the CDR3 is TGCGCCAGCAGCTTGGGACTAGGCCTCCATGACAATGAGCAGTTCTTC.

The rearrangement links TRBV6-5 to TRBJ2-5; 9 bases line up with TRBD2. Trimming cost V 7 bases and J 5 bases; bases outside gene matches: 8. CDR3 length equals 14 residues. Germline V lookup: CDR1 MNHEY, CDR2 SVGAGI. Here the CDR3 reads CASNRAGGGETQYF. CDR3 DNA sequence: TGTGCCAGCAATCGAGCGGGAGGTGGGGAGACCCAGTACTTC.

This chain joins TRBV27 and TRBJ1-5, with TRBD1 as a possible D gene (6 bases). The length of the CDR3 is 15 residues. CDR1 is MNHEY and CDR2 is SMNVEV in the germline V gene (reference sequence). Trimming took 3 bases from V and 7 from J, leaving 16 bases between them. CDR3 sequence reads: CASSFGPGGRQPQHF. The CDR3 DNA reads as TGTGCCAGCAGTTTTGGTCCGGGGGGGCGACAGCCCCAGCATTTT.

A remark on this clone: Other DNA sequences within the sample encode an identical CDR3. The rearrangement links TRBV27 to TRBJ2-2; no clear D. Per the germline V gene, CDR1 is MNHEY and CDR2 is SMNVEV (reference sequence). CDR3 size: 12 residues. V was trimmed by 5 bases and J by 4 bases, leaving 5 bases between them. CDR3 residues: CASSPLTGELFF. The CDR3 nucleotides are TGTGCCAGCAGTCCGCTCACCGGGGAGCTGTTTTTT.

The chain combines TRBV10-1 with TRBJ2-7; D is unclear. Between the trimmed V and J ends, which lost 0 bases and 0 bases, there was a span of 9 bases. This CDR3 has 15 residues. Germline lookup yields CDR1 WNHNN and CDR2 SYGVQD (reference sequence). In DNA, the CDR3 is TGCGCCAGCAGTGAGTCCGCCCTCCCCTCCTACGAGCAGTACTTC. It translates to CASSESALPSYEQYF.

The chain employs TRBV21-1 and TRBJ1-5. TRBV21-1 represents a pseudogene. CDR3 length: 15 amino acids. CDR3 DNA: TGTGCCAGCAGCAATCTGGAGGGGTGCAATCAGCCCCAGCATTTT. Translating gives CASSNLEGCNQPQHF.

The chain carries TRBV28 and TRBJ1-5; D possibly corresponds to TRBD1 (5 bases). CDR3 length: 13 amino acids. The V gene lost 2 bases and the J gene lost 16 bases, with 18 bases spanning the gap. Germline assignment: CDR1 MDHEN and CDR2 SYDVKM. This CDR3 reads CASSLVGALAEHF. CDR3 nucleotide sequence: TGTGCCAGCAGTTTAGTTGGGGCTTTGGCGGAACATTTT.

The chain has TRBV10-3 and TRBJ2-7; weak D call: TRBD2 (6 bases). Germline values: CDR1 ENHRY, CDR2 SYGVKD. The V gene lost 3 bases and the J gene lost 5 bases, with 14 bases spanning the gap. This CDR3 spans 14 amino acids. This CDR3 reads CAISESGVRNEQYF. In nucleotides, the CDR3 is TGTGCCATCAGTGAATCGGGAGTAAGGAACGAGCAGTACTTC.

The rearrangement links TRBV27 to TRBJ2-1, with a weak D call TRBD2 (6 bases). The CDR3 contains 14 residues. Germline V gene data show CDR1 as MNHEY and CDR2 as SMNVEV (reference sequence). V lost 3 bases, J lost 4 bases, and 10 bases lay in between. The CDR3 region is CASSFGGTYNEQFF. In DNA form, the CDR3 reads TGTGCCAGCAGTTTTGGAGGGACGTACAATGAGCAGTTCTTC.